This TCR beta chain was recorded in a study of T-cell reconstitution after alpha-beta-depleted transplantation in children. Library preparation (for TCRbeta) was performed with unique molecular identifiers. TCRdb ran MiXCR on the PCR reads and lists one entry per CDR3 protein. This table holds some 350,000 distinct CDR3 sequences, 15% to 20% found once. This clonotype was seen repeatedly, ten times or more. The antigen remains unidentified. The CDR3 extends over 12 amino acids. The germline gives CDR1 MDHEN, CDR2 SYDVKM. Trimming removed 2 bases at V and 5 bases at J, with 4 bases between. Findings and limits, study-wide: There were reportedly several hundred expanded graft clones from which alpha-beta T cells came about two months after transplant.

Specimen: PBMCs, mostly from graft donor cells, collected 360 days after TCRalphabeta/CD19-depleted stem cell transplant. The J gene is TRBJ1-5, the V gene TRBV28, with no clear D. The receptor was isolated from a male patient aged 2-9 years who had a stem cell transplant for acute lymphoblastic leukemia, so the T cells may come from the graft donor. CDR3 coding DNA: TGTGCCAGCAGTTTAATTGATCAGCCCCAGCATTTT. Translating it yields CASSLIDQPQHF.